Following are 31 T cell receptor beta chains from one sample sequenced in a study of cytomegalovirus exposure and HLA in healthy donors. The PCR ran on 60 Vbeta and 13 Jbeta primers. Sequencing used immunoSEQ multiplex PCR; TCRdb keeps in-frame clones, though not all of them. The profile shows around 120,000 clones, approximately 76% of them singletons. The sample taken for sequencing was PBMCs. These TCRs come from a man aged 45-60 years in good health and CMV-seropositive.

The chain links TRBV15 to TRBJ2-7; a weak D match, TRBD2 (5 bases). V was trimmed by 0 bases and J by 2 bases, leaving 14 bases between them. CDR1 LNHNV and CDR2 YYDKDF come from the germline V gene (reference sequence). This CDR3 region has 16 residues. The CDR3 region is CATSREEPGSPYEQYF. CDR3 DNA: TGTGCCACCAGCAGAGAAGAACCGGGGTCCCCCTACGAGCAGTACTTC.

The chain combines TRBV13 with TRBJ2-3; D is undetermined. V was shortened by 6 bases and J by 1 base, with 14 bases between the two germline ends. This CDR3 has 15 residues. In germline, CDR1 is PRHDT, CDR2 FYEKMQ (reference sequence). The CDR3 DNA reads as TGTGCCAGCAGTTCTAATTTGCTAGGCACAGATACGCAGTATTTT. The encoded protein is CASSSNLLGTDTQYF.

This CDR3 reads CSVARGQYEQYF. The CDR3 nucleotides read TGCAGCGTTGCAAGGGGCCAATACGAGCAGTACTTC. The chain links TRBV29-1 to TRBJ2-7; D is possibly TRBD1 (5 bases). There are 12 residues in the CDR3. Trimming cost V 4 bases and J 4 bases, with 11 bases left between them. Germline-derived CDR1 and CDR2 are SQVTM and ANQGSEA.

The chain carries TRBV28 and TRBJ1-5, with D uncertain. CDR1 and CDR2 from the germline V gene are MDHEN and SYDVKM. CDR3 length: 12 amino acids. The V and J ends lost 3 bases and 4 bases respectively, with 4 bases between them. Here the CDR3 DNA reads TGTGCCAGCAGTTTTTCAAATCAGCCCCAGCATTTT. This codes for CASSFSNQPQHF.

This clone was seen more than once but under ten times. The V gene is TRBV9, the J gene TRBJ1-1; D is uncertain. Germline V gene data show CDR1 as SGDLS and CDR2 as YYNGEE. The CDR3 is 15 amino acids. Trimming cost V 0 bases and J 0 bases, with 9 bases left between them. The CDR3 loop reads CASSVDPGMNTEAFF. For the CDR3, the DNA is TGTGCCAGCAGCGTAGACCCGGGGATGAACACTGAAGCTTTCTTT.

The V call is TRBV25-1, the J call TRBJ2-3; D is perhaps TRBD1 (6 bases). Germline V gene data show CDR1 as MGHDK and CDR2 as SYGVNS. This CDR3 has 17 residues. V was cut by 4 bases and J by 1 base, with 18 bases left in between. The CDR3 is CASSVPTPGHRTDTQYF. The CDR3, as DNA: TGTGCCAGCAGTGTACCCACCCCGGGACATCGCACAGATACGCAGTATTTT.

The CDR3 DNA reads as TGTGCCAGCCTACCGACAGGGGGCAACAATTCACCCCTCCACTTT. Amino acid sequence: CASLPTGGNNSPLHF. The chain joins TRBV7-2 to TRBJ1-6, with 10 bases matching TRBD1. The CDR3 runs to 15 residues. Germline-derived CDR1 and CDR2 are SGHTA and FQGNSA. V shed 8 bases and J 7 bases; nucleotides not matched to a gene: 8. The entire variable domain, with the rest obtained from reference TRBV7-2 and TRBJ1-6, is as follows: GAGVSQSPSNKVTEKGKDVELRCDPISGHTALYWYRQSLGQGLEFLIYFQGNSAPDKSGLPSDRFSAERTGGSVSTLTIQRTQQEDSAVYLCASLPTGGNNSPLHFGNGTRLTVT.

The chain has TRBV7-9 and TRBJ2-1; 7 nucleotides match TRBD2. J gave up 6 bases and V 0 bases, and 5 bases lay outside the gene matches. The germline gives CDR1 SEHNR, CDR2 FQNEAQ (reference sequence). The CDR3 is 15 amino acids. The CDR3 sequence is CASSLAAGWSNEQFF. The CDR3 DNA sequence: TGTGCCAGCAGCTTAGCAGCGGGATGGTCCAATGAGCAGTTCTTC.

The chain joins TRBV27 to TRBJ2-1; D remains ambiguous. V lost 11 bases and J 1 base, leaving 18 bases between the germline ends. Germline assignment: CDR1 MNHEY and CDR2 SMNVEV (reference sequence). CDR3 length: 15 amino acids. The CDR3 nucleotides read TGTGCCGCGGCAAGCCCTAGAAATTCCTACAATGAGCAGTTCTTC. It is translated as CAAASPRNSYNEQFF.

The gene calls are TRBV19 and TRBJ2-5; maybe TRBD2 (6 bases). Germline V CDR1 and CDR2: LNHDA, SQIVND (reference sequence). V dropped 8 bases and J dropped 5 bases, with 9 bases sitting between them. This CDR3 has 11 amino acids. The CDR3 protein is CASARGETQYF. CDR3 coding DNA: TGTGCCAGTGCCCGGGGGGAGACCCAGTACTTC.

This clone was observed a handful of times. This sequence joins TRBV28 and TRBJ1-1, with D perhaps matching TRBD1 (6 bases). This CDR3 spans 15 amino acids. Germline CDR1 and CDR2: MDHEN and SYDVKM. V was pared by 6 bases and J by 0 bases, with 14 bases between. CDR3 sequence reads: CASSPYRAMNTEAFF. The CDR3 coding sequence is TGTGCCAGCAGCCCCTACAGGGCGATGAACACTGAAGCTTTCTTT.

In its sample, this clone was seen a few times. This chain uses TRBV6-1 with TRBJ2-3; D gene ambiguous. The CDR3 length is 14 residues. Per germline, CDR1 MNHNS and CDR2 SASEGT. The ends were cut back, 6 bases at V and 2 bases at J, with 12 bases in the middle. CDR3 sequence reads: CASSPVSHTDTQYF. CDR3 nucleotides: TGTGCCAGCAGCCCGGTGTCCCACACAGATACGCAGTATTTT.

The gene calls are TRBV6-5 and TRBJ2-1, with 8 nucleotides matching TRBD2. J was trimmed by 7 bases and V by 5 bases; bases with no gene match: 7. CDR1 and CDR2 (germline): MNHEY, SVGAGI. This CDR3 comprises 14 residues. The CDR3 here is CASSDGRAGNEQFF. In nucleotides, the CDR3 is TGTGCCAGCAGTGACGGGAGGGCCGGAAATGAGCAGTTCTTC.

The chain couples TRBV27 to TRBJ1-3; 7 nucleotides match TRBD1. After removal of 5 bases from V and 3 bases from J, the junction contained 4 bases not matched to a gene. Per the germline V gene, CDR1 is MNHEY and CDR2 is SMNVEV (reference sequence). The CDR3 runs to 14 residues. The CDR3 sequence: CASSPTGVGNTIYF. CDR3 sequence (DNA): TGTGCCAGCAGTCCCACAGGGGTTGGAAACACCATATATTTT.

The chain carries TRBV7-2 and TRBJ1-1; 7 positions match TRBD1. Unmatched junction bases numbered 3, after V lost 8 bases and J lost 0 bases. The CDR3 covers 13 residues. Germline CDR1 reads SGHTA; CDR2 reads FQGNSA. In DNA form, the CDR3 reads TGTGCCAGCGGGGGACAGCTGAACACTGAAGCTTTCTTT. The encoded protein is CASGGQLNTEAFF.

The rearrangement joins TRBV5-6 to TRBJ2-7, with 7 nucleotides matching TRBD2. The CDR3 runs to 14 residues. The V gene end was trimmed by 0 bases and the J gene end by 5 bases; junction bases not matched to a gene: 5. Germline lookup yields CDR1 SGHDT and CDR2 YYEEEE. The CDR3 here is CASSLGGSTHEQYF. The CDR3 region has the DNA TGTGCCAGCAGCTTGGGCGGGAGTACCCACGAGCAGTACTTC. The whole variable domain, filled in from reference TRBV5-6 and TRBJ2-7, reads DAGVTQSPTHLIKTRGQQVTLRCSPKSGHDTVSWYQQALGQGPQFIFQYYEEEERQRGNFPDRFSGHQFPNYSSELNVNALLLGDSALYLCASSLGGSTHEQYFGPGTRLTVT.

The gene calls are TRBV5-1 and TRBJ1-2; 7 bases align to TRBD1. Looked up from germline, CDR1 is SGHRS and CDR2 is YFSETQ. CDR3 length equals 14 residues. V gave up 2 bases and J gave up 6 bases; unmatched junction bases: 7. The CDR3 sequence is CASSLQGLLNGYTF. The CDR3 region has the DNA TGCGCCAGCAGCTTACAGGGGTTGCTCAATGGCTACACCTTC.

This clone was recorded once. The CDR3 nucleotides are TGCGCCAGCAGCTTGGAGGGGATGGGGTACGAGCAGTACTTC. Translated: CASSLEGMGYEQYF. The chain is built from TRBV5-1 and TRBJ2-7, with TRBD1 as a possible D gene (5 bases). From germline, CDR1 is SGHRS and CDR2 YFSETQ. CDR3 length equals 14 residues. V shed 0 bases and J shed 4 bases, with 11 bases lying between them.

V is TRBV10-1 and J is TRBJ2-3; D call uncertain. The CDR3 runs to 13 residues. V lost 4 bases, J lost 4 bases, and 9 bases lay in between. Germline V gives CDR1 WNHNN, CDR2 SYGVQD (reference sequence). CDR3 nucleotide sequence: TGCGCCAGCAGTGGGAGCTACGCAGATACGCAGTATTTT. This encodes CASSGSYADTQYF.

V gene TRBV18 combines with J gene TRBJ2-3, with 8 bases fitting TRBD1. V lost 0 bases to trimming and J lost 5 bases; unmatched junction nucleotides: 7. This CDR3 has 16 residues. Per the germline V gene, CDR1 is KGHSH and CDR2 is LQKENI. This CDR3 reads CASSPPMTGEGDTQYF. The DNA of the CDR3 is TGTGCCAGCTCACCACCCATGACAGGGGAAGGAGATACGCAGTATTTT.

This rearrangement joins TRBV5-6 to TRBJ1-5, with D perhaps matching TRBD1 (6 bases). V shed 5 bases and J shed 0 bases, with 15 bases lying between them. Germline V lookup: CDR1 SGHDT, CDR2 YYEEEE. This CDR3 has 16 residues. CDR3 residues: CASSLGGEFSNQPQHF. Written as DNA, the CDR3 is TGTGCCAGCAGTTTAGGGGGGGAATTTAGCAATCAGCCCCAGCATTTT.

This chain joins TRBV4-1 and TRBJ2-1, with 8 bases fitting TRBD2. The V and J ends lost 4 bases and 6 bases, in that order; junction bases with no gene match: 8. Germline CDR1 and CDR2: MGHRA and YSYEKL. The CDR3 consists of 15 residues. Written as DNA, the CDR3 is TGCGCCAGCAGCCCCGGGCCGGGGGGGGCCAATGAGCAGTTCTTC. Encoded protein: CASSPGPGGANEQFF.

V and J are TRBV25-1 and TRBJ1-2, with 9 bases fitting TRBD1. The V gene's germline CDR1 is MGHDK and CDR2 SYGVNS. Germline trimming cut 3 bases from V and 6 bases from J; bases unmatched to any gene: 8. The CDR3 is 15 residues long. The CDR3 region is CASSDLRGQGDGYTF. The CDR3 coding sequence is TGTGCCAGCAGTGATCTCCGGGGACAGGGTGATGGCTACACCTTC.

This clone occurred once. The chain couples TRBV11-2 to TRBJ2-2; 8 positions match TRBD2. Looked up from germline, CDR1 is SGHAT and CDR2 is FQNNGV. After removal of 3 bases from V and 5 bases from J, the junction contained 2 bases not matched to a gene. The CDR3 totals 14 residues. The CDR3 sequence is CASSFIAGTGELFF. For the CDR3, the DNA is TGTGCCAGCAGCTTCATAGCGGGAACCGGGGAGCTGTTTTTT.

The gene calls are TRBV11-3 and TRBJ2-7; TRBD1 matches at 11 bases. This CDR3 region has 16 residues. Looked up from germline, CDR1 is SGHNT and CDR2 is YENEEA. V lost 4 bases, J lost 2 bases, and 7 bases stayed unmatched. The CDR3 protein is CASSYAPGQGAYEQYF. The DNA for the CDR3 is TGTGCCAGCAGCTATGCCCCGGGACAGGGGGCCTACGAGCAGTACTTC.

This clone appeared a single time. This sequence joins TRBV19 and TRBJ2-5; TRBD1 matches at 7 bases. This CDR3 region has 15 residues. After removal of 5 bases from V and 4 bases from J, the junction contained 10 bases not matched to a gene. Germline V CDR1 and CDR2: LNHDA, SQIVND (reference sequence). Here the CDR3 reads CASSPDRVSRETQYF. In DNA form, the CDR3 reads TGTGCCAGTAGTCCCGACAGGGTATCTAGAGAGACCCAGTACTTC.

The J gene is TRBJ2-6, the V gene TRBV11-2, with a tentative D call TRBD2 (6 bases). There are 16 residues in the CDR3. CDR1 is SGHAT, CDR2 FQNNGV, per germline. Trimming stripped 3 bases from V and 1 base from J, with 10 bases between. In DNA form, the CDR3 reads TGTGCCAGCAGCTTCGAGGCGGGGTCTGGGGCCAACGTCCTGACTTTC. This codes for CASSFEAGSGANVLTF.

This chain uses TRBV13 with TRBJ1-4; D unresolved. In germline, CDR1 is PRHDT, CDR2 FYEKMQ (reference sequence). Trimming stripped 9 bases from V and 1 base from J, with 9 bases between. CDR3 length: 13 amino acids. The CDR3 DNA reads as TGTGCCAGGCCCGGGGAAACTAATGAAAAACTGTTTTTT. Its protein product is CARPGETNEKLFF.

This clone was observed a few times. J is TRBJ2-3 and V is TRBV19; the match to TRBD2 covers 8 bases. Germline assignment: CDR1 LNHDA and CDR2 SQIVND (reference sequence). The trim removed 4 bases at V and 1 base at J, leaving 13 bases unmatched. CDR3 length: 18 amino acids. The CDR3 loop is CASSSPPGAGGRTDTQYF. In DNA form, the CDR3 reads TGTGCCAGTAGTAGCCCCCCCGGGGCGGGAGGCCGCACAGATACGCAGTATTTT.

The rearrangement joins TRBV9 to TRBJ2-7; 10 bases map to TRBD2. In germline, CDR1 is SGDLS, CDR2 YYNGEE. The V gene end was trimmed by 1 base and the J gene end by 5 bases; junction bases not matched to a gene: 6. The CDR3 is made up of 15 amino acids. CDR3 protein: CASSVTSGEIDEQYF. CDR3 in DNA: TGTGCCAGCAGCGTAACTAGCGGGGAGATAGACGAGCAGTACTTC. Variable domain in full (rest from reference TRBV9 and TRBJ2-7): DSGVTQTPKHLITATGQRVTLRCSPRSGDLSVYWYQQSLDQGLQFLIQYYNGEERAKGNILERFSAQQFPDLHSELNLSSLELGDSALYFCASSVTSGEIDEQYFGPGTRLTVT.

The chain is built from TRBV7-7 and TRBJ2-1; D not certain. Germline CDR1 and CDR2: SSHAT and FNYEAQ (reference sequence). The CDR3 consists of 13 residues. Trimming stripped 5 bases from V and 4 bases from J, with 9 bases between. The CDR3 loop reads CASSKQIYNEQFF. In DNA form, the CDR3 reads TGTGCCAGCAGCAAACAGATTTACAATGAGCAGTTCTTC.